This T cell receptor (beta chain) stems from a study of T cells in Graves' hyperthyroidism and ophthalmopathy. This clonotype showed up many times. Amplification targeted TCR beta CDR3 regions from RNA transcripts. During a first-round RT-PCR of the TCR CDR3, the HTBI primer set was used. TCRdb re-derived calls from the multiplex PCR reads in MiXCR, one entry per CDR3 protein. The repertoire holds 640,000 or so distinct CDR3 sequences, with around 15% as singletons. Trimming cost V 1 base and J 4 bases, with 7 bases left between them. CDR3 length: 13 residues. Germline values: CDR1 MNHEY, CDR2 SVGAGI. The chain combines TRBV6-5 with TRBJ1-2; D not resolved. The sequence derives from a woman in her 40s with Graves' ophthalmopathy. Material for sequencing was blood. The DNA of the CDR3 is TGTGCCAGCAGTTACTTTCCGGTCTATGGCTACACCTTC. Translating it yields CASSYFPVYGYTF.